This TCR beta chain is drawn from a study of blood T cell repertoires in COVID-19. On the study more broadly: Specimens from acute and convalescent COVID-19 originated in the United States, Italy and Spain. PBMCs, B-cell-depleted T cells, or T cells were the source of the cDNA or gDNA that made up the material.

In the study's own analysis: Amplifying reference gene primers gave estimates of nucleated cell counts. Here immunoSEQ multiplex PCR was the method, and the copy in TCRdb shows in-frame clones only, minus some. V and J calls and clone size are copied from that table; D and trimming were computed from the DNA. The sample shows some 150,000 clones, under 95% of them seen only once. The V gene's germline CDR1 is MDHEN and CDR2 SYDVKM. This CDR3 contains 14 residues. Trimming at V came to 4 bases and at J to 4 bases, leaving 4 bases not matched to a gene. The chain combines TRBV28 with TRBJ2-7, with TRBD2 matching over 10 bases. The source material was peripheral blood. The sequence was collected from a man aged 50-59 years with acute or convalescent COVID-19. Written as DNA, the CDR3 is TGTGCCAGCAGTTCACCGGGACTAGCGTACGAGCAGTACTTC. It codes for CASSSPGLAYEQYF.